This T cell receptor beta chain emerged from a study of control samples from healthy donors and cancer patients. V lost 2 bases and J 8 bases, leaving 16 bases between the germline ends. Per the germline V gene, CDR1 is GTSNPN and CDR2 is SVGIG (reference sequence). This CDR3 is built from 14 residues. Generated by immunoSEQ multiplex PCR, the TCRdb table keeps only in-frame clones and is missing some. The data show 150,000 or so clones, approximately 90% seen once. This TCR was sampled from a woman aged 25 to 39 in good health. Sample: blood. The V call is TRBV30, the J call TRBJ2-4, with a possible D match to TRBD2 (5 bases). The DNA for the CDR3 is TGTGCCTGGAGTAAAAGTCCCGGGGATCACATTCAGTACTTC. It translates to CAWSKSPGDHIQYF.